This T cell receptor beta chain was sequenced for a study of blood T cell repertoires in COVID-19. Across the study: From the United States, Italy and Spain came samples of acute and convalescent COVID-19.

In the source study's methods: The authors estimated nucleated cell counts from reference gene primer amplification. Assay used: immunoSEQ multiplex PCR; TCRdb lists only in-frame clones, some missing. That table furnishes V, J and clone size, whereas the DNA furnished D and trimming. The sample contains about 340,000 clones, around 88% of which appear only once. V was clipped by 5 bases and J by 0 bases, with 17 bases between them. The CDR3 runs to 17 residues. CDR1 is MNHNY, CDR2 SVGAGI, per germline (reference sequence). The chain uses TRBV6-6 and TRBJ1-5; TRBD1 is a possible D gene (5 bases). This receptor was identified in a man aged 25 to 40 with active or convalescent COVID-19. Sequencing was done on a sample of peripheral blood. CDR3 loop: CASSLPGESYSNQPQHF. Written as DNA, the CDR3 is TGTGCCAGCAGTCTCCCGGGGGAGTCTTATAGCAATCAGCCCCAGCATTTT.